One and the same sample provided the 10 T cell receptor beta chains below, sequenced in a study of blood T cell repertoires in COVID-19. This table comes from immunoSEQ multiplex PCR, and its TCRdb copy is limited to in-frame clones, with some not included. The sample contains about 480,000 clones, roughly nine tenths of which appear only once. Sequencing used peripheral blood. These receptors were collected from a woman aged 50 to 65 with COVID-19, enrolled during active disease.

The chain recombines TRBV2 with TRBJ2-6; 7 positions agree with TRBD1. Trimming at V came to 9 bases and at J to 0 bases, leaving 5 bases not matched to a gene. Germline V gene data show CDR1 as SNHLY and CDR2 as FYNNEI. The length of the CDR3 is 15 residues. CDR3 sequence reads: CARGQALSGANVLTF. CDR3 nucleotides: TGTGCCAGAGGACAGGCCCTCTCTGGGGCCAACGTCCTGACTTTC.

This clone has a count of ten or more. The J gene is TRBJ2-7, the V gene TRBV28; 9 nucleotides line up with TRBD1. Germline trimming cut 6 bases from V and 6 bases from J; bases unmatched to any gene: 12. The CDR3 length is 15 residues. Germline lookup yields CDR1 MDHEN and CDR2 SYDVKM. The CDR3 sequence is CASRMITGGASEQYF. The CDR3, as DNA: TGTGCCAGCAGGATGATAACAGGGGGCGCGTCCGAGCAGTACTTC.

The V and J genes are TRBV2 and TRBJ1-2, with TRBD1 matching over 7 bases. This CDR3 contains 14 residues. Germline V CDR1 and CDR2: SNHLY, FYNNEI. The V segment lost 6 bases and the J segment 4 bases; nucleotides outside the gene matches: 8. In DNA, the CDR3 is TGTGCCAGCAGCGGTGACAGGGCGGGCTATGGCTACACCTTC. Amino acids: CASSGDRAGYGYTF.

The CDR3 sequence: CASSLARRGCGVGESGANVLTF. CDR3 in DNA: TGCGCCAGCAGCTTGGCTCGACGGGGGTGTGGTGTGGGTGAATCTGGGGCCAACGTCCTGACTTTC. The chain joins TRBV5-1 to TRBJ2-6, with D possibly matching TRBD2 (6 bases). Looked up from germline, CDR1 is SGHRS and CDR2 is YFSETQ. This CDR3 is built from 22 residues. The ends were cut back, 0 bases at V and 1 base at J, with 26 bases in the middle.

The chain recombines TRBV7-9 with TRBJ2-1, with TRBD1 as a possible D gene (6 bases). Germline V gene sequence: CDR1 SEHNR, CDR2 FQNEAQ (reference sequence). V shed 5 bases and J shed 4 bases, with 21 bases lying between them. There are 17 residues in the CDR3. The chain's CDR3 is CASSPGQTLAQYNEQFF. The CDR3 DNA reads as TGTGCCAGCAGCCCCGGACAGACCCTAGCCCAGTACAATGAGCAGTTCTTC.

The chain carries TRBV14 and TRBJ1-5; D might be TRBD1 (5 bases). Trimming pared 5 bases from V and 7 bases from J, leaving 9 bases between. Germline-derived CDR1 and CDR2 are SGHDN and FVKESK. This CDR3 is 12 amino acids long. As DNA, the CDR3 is TGTGCCAGCAGCTCCCGGGGGCAGCCCCAGCATTTT. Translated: CASSSRGQPQHF.

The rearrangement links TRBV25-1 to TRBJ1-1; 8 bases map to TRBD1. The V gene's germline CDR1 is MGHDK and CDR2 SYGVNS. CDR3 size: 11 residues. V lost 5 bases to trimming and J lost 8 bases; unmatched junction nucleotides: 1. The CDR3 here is CASSRQGEAFF. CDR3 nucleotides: TGTGCCAGCAGTAGACAGGGGGAAGCTTTCTTT. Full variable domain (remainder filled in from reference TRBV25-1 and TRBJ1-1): EADIYQTPRYLVIGTGKKITLECSQTMGHDKMYWYQQDPGMELHLIHYSYGVNSTEKGDLSSESTVSRIRTEHFPLTLESARPSHTSQYLCASSRQGEAFFGQGTRLTVV.

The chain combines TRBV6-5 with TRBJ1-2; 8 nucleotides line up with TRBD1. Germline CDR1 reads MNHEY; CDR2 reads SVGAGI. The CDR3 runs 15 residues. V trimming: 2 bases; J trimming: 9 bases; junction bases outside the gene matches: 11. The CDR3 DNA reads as TGTGCCAGCAGTTACGACGGGACAGGACCTTACAGCTACACCTTC. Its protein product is CASSYDGTGPYSYTF.

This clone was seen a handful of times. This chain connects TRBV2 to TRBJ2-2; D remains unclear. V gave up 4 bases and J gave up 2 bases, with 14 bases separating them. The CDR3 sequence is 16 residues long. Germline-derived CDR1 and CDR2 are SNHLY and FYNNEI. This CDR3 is CASSAPQVENTGELFF. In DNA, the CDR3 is TGTGCCAGCAGTGCCCCGCAGGTGGAAAACACCGGGGAGCTGTTTTTT.

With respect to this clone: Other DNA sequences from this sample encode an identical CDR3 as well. Here the CDR3 reads CASSQVRGTEAFF. Written as DNA, the CDR3 is TGTGCCAGCAGCCAAGTCCGCGGGACTGAAGCTTTCTTT. The chain is built from TRBV3-1 (or the pseudogene TRBV3-2) and TRBJ1-1; the D is unclear. This CDR3 has 13 residues. Germline-derived CDR1 and CDR2 are LGHDT and YNNKEL (reference sequence). V dropped 1 base and J dropped 5 bases, with 8 bases sitting between them.